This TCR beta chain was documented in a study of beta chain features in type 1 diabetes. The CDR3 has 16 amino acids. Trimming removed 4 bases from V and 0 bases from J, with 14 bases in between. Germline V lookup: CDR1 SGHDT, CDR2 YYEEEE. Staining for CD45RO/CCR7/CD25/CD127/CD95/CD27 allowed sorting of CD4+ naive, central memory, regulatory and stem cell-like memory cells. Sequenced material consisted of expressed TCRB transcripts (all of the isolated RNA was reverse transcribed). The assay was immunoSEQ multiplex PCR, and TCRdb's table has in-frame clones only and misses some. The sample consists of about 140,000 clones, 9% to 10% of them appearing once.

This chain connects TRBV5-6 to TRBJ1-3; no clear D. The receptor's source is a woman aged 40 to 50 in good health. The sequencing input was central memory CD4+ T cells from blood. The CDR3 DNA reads TGTGCCAGCAGCACCCTAGGAGGGAGCTCTGGAAACACCATATATTTT. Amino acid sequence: CASSTLGGSSGNTIYF.